This T cell receptor beta chain is drawn from a study of shared clonotypes between healthy human individuals. Study overall: Sampling drew on donors who were a couple of women and a few men aged 18 to 49. Study findings and constraints: Sampling covered blood only; tissue repertoires likely differ.

Unsorted PBMC replicate PCRs used approximately 290 ng DNA, tens of thousands of T cell genomes. Here immunoSEQ multiplex PCR was the method, and the copy in TCRdb shows in-frame clones only, minus some. Of 450,000 to 550,000 clones listed, about four fifths were seen once; the top ten hold approximately 13%. With respect to this clone: The antigen remains unidentified.

Sequenced: PBMCs. This clonotype was obtained from a woman between 40 and 50 years old in good health. Some clones in this sample may be carry-over from other donors' samples.

The CDR3 loop reads CASSYSSARGTEAFF. The CDR3 DNA reads TGTGCCAGCAGTTACTCGAGTGCGAGGGGCACTGAAGCTTTCTTT. The rearrangement links TRBV6-6 to TRBJ1-1; possibly TRBD1 for D (5 bases). The CDR3 is 15 amino acids. Germline lookup yields CDR1 MNHNY and CDR2 SVGAGI (reference sequence). V dropped 0 bases and J dropped 4 bases, with 12 bases sitting between them.